A single T cell receptor (beta chain) is shown here with its context. In the original processing: Reference gene primer amplification in the assay estimated nucleated cell counts. Libraries were prepared by immunoSEQ multiplex PCR; TCRdb keeps only in-frame clonotypes and omits some of them. D and trimming come from the DNA, and the V and J calls and clone size come from that table. Of 46,000 or so clones in the sample, about 89% are singletons; the top ten hold 15% to 20%. These data come from a study of blood T cell repertoires in COVID-19. Background on the study: Acute and convalescent COVID-19 samples came from the United States, Italy and Spain. PBMCs, B-cell-depleted T cells, or T cells were the source of the cDNA or gDNA that made up the material.

CDR1 SGHRS and CDR2 YFSETQ come from the germline V gene. This CDR3 region has 16 residues. After removal of 4 bases from V and 4 bases from J, the junction contained 10 bases not matched to a gene. This sequence joins TRBV5-1 and TRBJ2-7; 11 bases are a match to TRBD1. Input material: peripheral blood. The receptor was isolated from a man aged 55 to 70 with active or convalescent COVID-19. The CDR3 loop reads CASSPGQGGRTYEQYF. CDR3 bases: TGCGCCAGCAGCCCGGGACAGGGGGGTAGGACATACGAGCAGTACTTC. Full variable domain (missing parts from reference TRBV5-1 and TRBJ2-7): KAGVTQTPRYLIKTRGQQVTLSCSPISGHRSVSWYQQTPGQGLQFLFEYFSETQRNKGNFPGRFSGRQFSNSRSEMNVSTLELGDSALYLCASSPGQGGRTYEQYFGPGTRLTVT.